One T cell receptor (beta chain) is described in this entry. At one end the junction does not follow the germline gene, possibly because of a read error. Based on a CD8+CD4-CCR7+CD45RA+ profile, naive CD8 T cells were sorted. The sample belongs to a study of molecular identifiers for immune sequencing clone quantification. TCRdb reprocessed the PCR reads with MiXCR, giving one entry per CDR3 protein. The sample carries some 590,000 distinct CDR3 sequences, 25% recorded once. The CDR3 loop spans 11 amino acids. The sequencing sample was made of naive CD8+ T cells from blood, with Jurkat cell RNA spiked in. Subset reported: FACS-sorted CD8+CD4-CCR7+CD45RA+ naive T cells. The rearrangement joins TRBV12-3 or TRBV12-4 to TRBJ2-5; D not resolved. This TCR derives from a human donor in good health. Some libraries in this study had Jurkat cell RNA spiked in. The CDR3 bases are TGTGCCGGCAGTTTGGGGGAGACCCAGTACTTC. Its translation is CAGSLGETQYF.